This passage covers 8 T cell receptor beta chains from one sample sequenced in a study of T cell responses to AZD1222 COVID-19 vaccine. Here immunoSEQ multiplex PCR was the method, and the copy in TCRdb shows in-frame clones only, minus some. The repertoire consists of about 130,000 clones, with 90% to 95% occurring once and the leading ten covering 7.5% to 9.5%. The material sequenced was peripheral blood, taken on day 0 of AZD1222 vaccination. These TCRs come from an adult in good health.

V usage is TRBV11-2 and J usage is TRBJ1-4; 7 bases line up with TRBD1. Unmatched junction bases numbered 8, after V lost 6 bases and J lost 7 bases. The germline CDR1 and CDR2 sequences are SGHAT and FQNNGV. This CDR3 contains 14 residues. The CDR3 region is CASRSGQRGEKLFF. The CDR3, as DNA: TGTGCCAGCAGATCGGGACAGCGAGGTGAAAAACTGTTTTTT.

This clone showed up just once. The rearrangement links TRBV12-3 or TRBV12-4 to TRBJ2-1; tentative D call: TRBD1 (5 bases). V gave up 6 bases and J gave up 9 bases, with 15 bases separating them. The CDR3 runs to 13 residues. CDR3 nucleotide sequence: TGTGCCAGCAGGGAACCAGGGCTTCCTGAGCAGTTCTTC. Translation gives CASREPGLPEQFF.

V gene TRBV29-1 combines with J gene TRBJ1-3; D remains ambiguous. The length of the CDR3 is 13 residues. Germline CDR1 SQVTM, CDR2 ANQGSEA. Trimming took off 6 bases at V and 5 bases at J, with 14 bases between the two ends. CDR3 DNA: TGCAGCGTCGTTGTCGAGGCCAGAAACACCATATATTTT. Amino acids: CSVVVEARNTIYF.

This chain joins TRBV3-1 (or the pseudogene TRBV3-2) and TRBJ1-6; tentative D call: TRBD1 (6 bases). Germline CDR1 and CDR2: LGHDT and YNNKEL (reference sequence). V was clipped by 10 bases and J by 5 bases, with 18 bases between them. The CDR3 is made up of 15 amino acids. CDR3: CATPQRTANNSPLHF. In DNA, the CDR3 is TGTGCCACCCCCCAAAGGACAGCCAATAATTCACCCCTCCACTTT.

The chain links TRBV2 to TRBJ2-1; TRBD1 might be the D (5 bases). CDR1 is SNHLY, CDR2 FYNNEI, per germline. The germline V and J ends were trimmed by 7 bases and 0 bases, with 10 bases remaining between them. The CDR3 has 14 amino acids. The CDR3: CASNPDSSYNEQFF. In DNA form, the CDR3 reads TGTGCCAGCAATCCAGACAGCTCCTACAATGAGCAGTTCTTC.

The genes are TRBV5-4 and TRBJ2-1, with D possibly TRBD1 on 8 matching bases. Germline lookup yields CDR1 SGHNT and CDR2 YYREEE (reference sequence). This CDR3 spans 17 amino acids. Trimming removed 3 bases at V and 0 bases at J, with 16 bases between. CDR3 loop: CASSSTGGAGSYNEQFF. The CDR3 nucleotides read TGTGCCAGCAGCTCTACAGGGGGGGCCGGCTCCTACAATGAGCAGTTCTTC.

The chain couples TRBV18 to TRBJ2-5; 7 positions match TRBD2. There are 17 residues in the CDR3. V lost 1 base, J lost 4 bases, and 12 bases stayed unmatched. Germline V gives CDR1 KGHSH, CDR2 LQKENI. The CDR3 nucleotides read TGTGCCAGCTCACCACAGGCGCGCGGGGGTTTGGCAGAGACCCAGTACTTC. Its translation: CASSPQARGGLAETQYF.

The chain recombines TRBV27 with TRBJ2-1; 9 nucleotides align to TRBD2. CDR3 length: 14 amino acids. The V segment lost 9 bases and the J segment 2 bases; nucleotides outside the gene matches: 5. In germline, CDR1 is MNHEY, CDR2 SMNVEV (reference sequence). This CDR3 is CASRSGGTYNEQFF. Here the CDR3 DNA reads TGTGCCAGTAGAAGCGGGGGGACCTACAATGAGCAGTTCTTC.